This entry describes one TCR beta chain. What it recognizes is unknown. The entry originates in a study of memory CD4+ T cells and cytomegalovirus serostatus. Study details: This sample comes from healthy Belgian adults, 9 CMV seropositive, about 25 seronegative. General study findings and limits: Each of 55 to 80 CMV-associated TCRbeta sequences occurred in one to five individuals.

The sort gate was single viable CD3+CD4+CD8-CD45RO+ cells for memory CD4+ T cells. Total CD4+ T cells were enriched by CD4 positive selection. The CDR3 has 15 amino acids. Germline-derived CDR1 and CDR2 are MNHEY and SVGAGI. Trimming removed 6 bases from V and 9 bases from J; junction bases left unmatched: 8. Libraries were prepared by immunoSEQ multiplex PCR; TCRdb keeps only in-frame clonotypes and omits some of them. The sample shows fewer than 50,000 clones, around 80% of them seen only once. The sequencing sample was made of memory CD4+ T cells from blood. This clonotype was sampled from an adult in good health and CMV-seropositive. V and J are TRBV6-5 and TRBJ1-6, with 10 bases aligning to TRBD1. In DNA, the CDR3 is TGTGCCAGCAGACGTACGACAGGGGGCTTTTCACCCCTCCACTTT. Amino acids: CASRRTTGGFSPLHF.